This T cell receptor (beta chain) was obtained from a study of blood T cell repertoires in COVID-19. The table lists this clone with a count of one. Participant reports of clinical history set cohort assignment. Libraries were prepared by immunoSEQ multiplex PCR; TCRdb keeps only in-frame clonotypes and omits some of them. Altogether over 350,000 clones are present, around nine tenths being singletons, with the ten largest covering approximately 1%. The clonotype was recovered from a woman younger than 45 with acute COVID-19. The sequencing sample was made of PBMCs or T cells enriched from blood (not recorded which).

The CDR3 DNA reads TGTGCCAGCAGCCTTACAGGGGCCTACGAGCAGTACTTC. Protein product: CASSLTGAYEQYF. The chain combines TRBV3-1 (or the pseudogene TRBV3-2) with TRBJ2-7, with 7 bases that match TRBD1. Germline assignment: CDR1 LGHDT and CDR2 YNNKEL (reference sequence). V dropped 4 bases and J dropped 2; count of bases not matched to a gene: 2. This CDR3 spans 13 amino acids.